The 26 T cell receptor beta chains listed next were all sequenced from one sample in a study of T cell responses to AZD1222 COVID-19 vaccine. The protocol was immunoSEQ multiplex PCR, while the TCRdb copy is restricted to in-frame clones and leaves out a portion. Found here are approximately 100,000 clones, approximately 86% of them singletons; the top ten hold approximately 1.3%. Sequencing was performed on peripheral blood, taken on day 0 of AZD1222 vaccination. These TCRs come from an adult in good health.

This rearrangement joins TRBV2 to TRBJ2-1; D perhaps matches TRBD1 (6 bases). Trimming pared 4 bases from V and 8 bases from J, leaving 27 bases between. Germline V gene sequence: CDR1 SNHLY, CDR2 FYNNEI. The CDR3 sequence is 18 residues long. The CDR3 loop is CASSVGASRTATGHEQFF. The CDR3 DNA sequence: TGTGCCAGCAGTGTGGGGGCTTCAAGGACAGCAACGGGCCATGAGCAGTTCTTC. The full variable domain, completed using reference TRBV2 and TRBJ2-1, is EPEVTQTPSHQVTQMGQEVILRCVPISNHLYFYWYRQILGQKVEFLVSFYNNEISEKSEIFDDQFSVERPDGSNFTLKIRSTKLEDSAMYFCASSVGASRTATGHEQFFGPGTRLTVL.

The rearrangement joins TRBV7-9 to TRBJ2-3; weak D call: TRBD1 (6 bases). The CDR3 is 14 amino acids. With 6 bases removed from V and 4 bases from J, the gap between germline ends came to 14 bases. The V gene's germline CDR1 is SEHNR and CDR2 FQNEAQ (reference sequence). The CDR3 bases are TGTGCCAGCAGACAGGGCTTTTCATCAGATACGCAGTATTTT. It specifies CASRQGFSSDTQYF.

The chain recombines TRBV2 with TRBJ2-3; 13 positions match TRBD2. CDR1 is SNHLY and CDR2 is FYNNEI in the germline V gene. V shed 0 bases and J 9 bases; nucleotides not matched to a gene: 3. The CDR3 extends over 15 amino acids. CDR3 region: CASSEAPTSGRTQYF. DNA for the CDR3: TGTGCCAGCAGTGAAGCCCCGACTAGCGGGAGGACGCAGTATTTT.

The chain joins TRBV27 to TRBJ2-1; 8 bases are a match to TRBD2. The CDR3 spans 16 residues. Trimming cost V 5 bases and J 0 bases; bases outside gene matches: 6. Germline CDR1 is MNHEY and CDR2 is SMNVEV (reference sequence). The CDR3 spells CASSPYSGASYNEQFF. Here the CDR3 DNA reads TGTGCCAGCAGTCCATATAGCGGGGCCTCCTACAATGAGCAGTTCTTC.

V gene TRBV7-8 combines with J gene TRBJ2-7, with 7 bases fitting TRBD2. V lost 6 bases to trimming and J lost 2 bases; unmatched junction nucleotides: 10. Germline V gene lookup returns CDR1 SGHVS and CDR2 FQNEAQ. This CDR3 is built from 15 residues. The CDR3 DNA reads TGTGCCAGCAGACGGGGGGAAGCGGGGACCTACGAGCAGTACTTC. Translated: CASRRGEAGTYEQYF. Combining the CDR3 with reference TRBV7-8 and TRBJ2-7 gives the whole variable domain GAGVSQSPRYKVAKRGQDVALRCDPISGHVSLFWYQQALGQGPEFLTYFQNEAQLDKSGLPSDRFFAERPEGSVSTLKIQRTQQEDSAVYLCASRRGEAGTYEQYFGPGTRLTVT.

V is TRBV6-1 and J is TRBJ1-6; 10 positions agree with TRBD1. Germline trimming cut 4 bases from V and 4 bases from J; bases unmatched to any gene: 7. There are 17 residues in the CDR3. From germline, CDR1 is MNHNS and CDR2 SASEGT. The CDR3, as DNA: TGTGCCAGCAGTGCGGCCCGGGACAGGGGATATAATTCACCCCTCCACTTT. Translating gives CASSAARDRGYNSPLHF.

This clone was counted once. CDR3 nucleotide sequence: TGTGCCAGCAGTGAAAGTACGAGTGACGCCGGGGAGCTGTTTTTT. This encodes CASSESTSDAGELFF. V gene TRBV2 combines with J gene TRBJ2-2, with D uncertain. The CDR3 extends over 15 amino acids. Germline lookup yields CDR1 SNHLY and CDR2 FYNNEI. The V gene lost 2 bases and the J gene lost 6 bases, with 13 bases spanning the gap.

The chain has TRBV19 and TRBJ1-5, with D perhaps TRBD1 (5 bases). In germline, CDR1 is LNHDA, CDR2 SQIVND (reference sequence). V dropped 7 bases and J dropped 6 bases, with 16 bases sitting between them. The CDR3 spans 14 residues. The CDR3: CASTDSPGVQPQHF. The CDR3 region has the DNA TGTGCCAGTACCGACAGTCCCGGGGTTCAGCCCCAGCATTTT.

This clone came up once. The chain has TRBV7-2 and TRBJ1-5; no reliable D call. From germline, CDR1 is SGHTA and CDR2 FQGNSA. This CDR3 is built from 14 residues. The ends were cut back, 5 bases at V and 4 bases at J, with 12 bases in the middle. The chain's CDR3 is CASSPGLSNQPQHF. The CDR3 nucleotides read TGTGCCAGCAGCCCCGGACTAAGTAATCAGCCCCAGCATTTT.

The rearrangement links TRBV19 to TRBJ1-2, with D uncertain. Germline V gene lookup returns CDR1 LNHDA and CDR2 SQIVND (reference sequence). The CDR3 is 15 amino acids. V was clipped by 6 bases and J by 4 bases, with 18 bases between them. The CDR3 DNA reads TGTGCCAGTAGCCGGGATTTTCGGACGGTCTATGGCTACACCTTC. This gives the protein CASSRDFRTVYGYTF.

The chain recombines TRBV19 with TRBJ2-1; TRBD2 aligns across 8 bases. The CDR3 is made up of 18 amino acids. Germline V gene data show CDR1 as LNHDA and CDR2 as SQIVND (reference sequence). V trimming: 3 bases; J trimming: 0 bases; junction bases outside the gene matches: 10. CDR3 sequence: CASSIGVRAGGSYNEQFF. The CDR3 nucleotides are TGTGCCAGTAGTATCGGGGTAAGGGCGGGAGGCTCCTACAATGAGCAGTTCTTC.

This chain connects TRBV28 to TRBJ2-3, with TRBD2 matching 7 bases. Germline-derived CDR1 and CDR2 are MDHEN and SYDVKM. J was trimmed by 2 bases and V by 5 bases; bases with no gene match: 4. This CDR3 comprises 14 residues. The CDR3 sequence is CASSLAEPTDTQYF. CDR3 bases: TGTGCCAGCAGTCTAGCGGAGCCCACAGATACGCAGTATTTT.

The CDR3 loop is CASSFNGYTF. As DNA, the CDR3 is TGTGCCAGCAGTTTCAATGGCTACACCTTC. This chain uses TRBV12-3 or TRBV12-4 with TRBJ1-2; D call uncertain. CDR3 length equals 10 residues. The germline V and J ends were trimmed by 3 bases and 6 bases, with 2 bases remaining between them.

The rearrangement joins TRBV14 to TRBJ2-2; 8 bases are shared with TRBD1. The CDR3 totals 16 residues. Germline V gene data show CDR1 as SGHDN and CDR2 as FVKESK. The V and J ends lost 8 bases and 0 bases, in that order; junction bases with no gene match: 8. CDR3 nucleotides: TGTGCCAGCCCCAGGTTGACAGGGGCGAACACCGGGGAGCTGTTTTTT. The encoded protein is CASPRLTGANTGELFF.

This clone was seen just once. J is TRBJ1-1 and V is TRBV9; D unresolved. Trimming took off 0 bases at V and 0 bases at J, with 9 bases between the two ends. The CDR3 is 15 amino acids. CDR1 and CDR2 from the germline V gene are SGDLS and YYNGEE. The CDR3 DNA reads TGTGCCAGCAGCGTAGCGGGAGTTATGAACACTGAAGCTTTCTTT. As protein: CASSVAGVMNTEAFF.

The chain employs TRBV18 and TRBJ1-3, with D uncertain. Trimming removed 0 bases at V and 0 bases at J, with 12 bases between. The CDR3 has 17 residues. Germline V gene lookup returns CDR1 KGHSH and CDR2 LQKENI. The chain's CDR3 is CASSPPVAFSSGNTIYF. CDR3 in DNA: TGTGCCAGCTCACCACCGGTGGCATTCAGCTCTGGAAACACCATATATTTT.

The chain carries TRBV29-1 and TRBJ2-3; 11 nucleotides line up with TRBD1. CDR3 length: 13 residues. Germline CDR1 SQVTM, CDR2 ANQGSEA. J was trimmed by 8 bases and V by 5 bases; bases with no gene match: 6. The DNA of the CDR3 is TGCAGCGTTCCGGGACAGGGGGTAGTTACGCAGTATTTT. Translating it yields CSVPGQGVVTQYF.

In its sample, this clone was seen once. The V gene is TRBV9, the J gene TRBJ1-1, with D maybe TRBD1 (5 bases). CDR3 length equals 15 residues. Germline CDR1 and CDR2: SGDLS and YYNGEE. Trimming took off 0 bases at V and 4 bases at J, with 13 bases between the two ends. CDR3 nucleotides: TGTGCCAGCAGCGTAGTTAACAGGTTGGGCACTGAAGCTTTCTTT. This codes for CASSVVNRLGTEAFF.

The chain joins TRBV15 to TRBJ2-5; D is possibly TRBD2 (5 bases). CDR3 size: 15 residues. Germline V gives CDR1 LNHNV, CDR2 YYDKDF (reference sequence). Trimming cost V 4 bases and J 1 base, with 13 bases left between them. The CDR3 region is CATSKLMGVQETQYF. In DNA, the CDR3 is TGTGCCACCAGCAAATTGATGGGAGTCCAAGAGACCCAGTACTTC.

This chain connects TRBV7-8 to TRBJ2-7, with 8 nucleotides matching TRBD1. The germline gives CDR1 SGHVS, CDR2 FQNEAQ. V was clipped by 5 bases and J by 6 bases; unmatched bases: 9. The CDR3 is 14 amino acids. The DNA for the CDR3 is TGTGCCAGCAGCCTACGGACAGGGAATAGCGAGCAGTACTTC. It encodes CASSLRTGNSEQYF.

The chain has TRBV6-4 and TRBJ1-1; tentatively, D is TRBD1 (6 bases). CDR3 size: 13 residues. Trimming left V 4 bases short and J 5 bases short, with 11 bases between. Germline values: CDR1 MRHNA, CDR2 SNTAGT. The CDR3: CASSVEGGTEAFF. The CDR3, as DNA: TGTGCCAGCAGTGTCGAGGGGGGGACTGAAGCTTTCTTT.

The genes are TRBV23-1 and TRBJ2-2; 14 bases align to TRBD2. TRBV23-1 is designated an ORF whose function remains uncertain. Losses at the gene ends were 0 bases for V and 7 bases for J; bases not matched to a gene: 7. The CDR3 spans 18 residues. DNA of the CDR3: TGCGCCAGCAGTCAATCGGGACTAGCGGGAGACTCGATCGGGGAGCTGTTTTTT. It codes for CASSQSGLAGDSIGELFF.

The chain joins TRBV7-2 to TRBJ2-7; TRBD2 matches at 16 bases. Germline assignment: CDR1 SGHTA and CDR2 FQGNSA. V dropped 3 bases and J dropped 0; count of bases not matched to a gene: 2. CDR3 length: 17 amino acids. In DNA form, the CDR3 reads TGTGCCAGCAGCTTCGGGACTAGCGGGGGGGGCTCCTACGAGCAGTACTTC. Protein: CASSFGTSGGGSYEQYF.

The chain employs TRBV7-3 and TRBJ1-1; D call uncertain. Germline V CDR1 and CDR2: SGHTA, FQGTGA. This CDR3 is built from 13 residues. V lost 0 bases, J lost 1 base, and 3 bases lay in between. CDR3 DNA sequence: TGTGCCAGCAGCTTAACCGAGAACACTGAAGCTTTCTTT. It codes for CASSLTENTEAFF.

V and J are TRBV6-5 and TRBJ2-1, with 10 bases aligning to TRBD1. The CDR3 length is 14 residues. V lost 3 bases to trimming and J lost 12 bases; unmatched junction nucleotides: 8. Germline lookup yields CDR1 MNHEY and CDR2 SVGAGI. The CDR3 sequence is CASSYRDRGMGQFF. CDR3 nucleotides: TGTGCCAGCAGTTATCGGGACAGGGGAATGGGGCAGTTCTTC.

This chain connects TRBV6-5 to TRBJ1-1, with D uncertain. The V end lost 2 bases, the J end lost 2 bases, and 9 bases lay between the germline ends. The CDR3 runs 14 residues. The germline CDR1 and CDR2 sequences are MNHEY and SVGAGI. This CDR3 reads CASSYEGINTEAFF. As DNA, the CDR3 is TGTGCCAGCAGTTACGAGGGAATCAACACTGAAGCTTTCTTT.